The rows below give T cell receptor beta chains drawn from one sample of a study of shared clonotypes between healthy human individuals. Assay: immunoSEQ multiplex PCR; the TCRdb copy retains only in-frame clones and omits some. The sample records about 2 million clones, roughly 94% being singletons. Sequenced sample: naive CD8+ T cells sorted from blood. The receptor source for this set is a man in his late teens or twenties in good health. CDR3s include the opening cysteine and the closing phenylalanine or tryptophan. A D gene is named only where the DNA matches it firmly. Only part of the rows carry a size: once, few, many, or a class if the clone is expanded.

clone_size: once; v_call: TRBV2; d_call: -; j_call: TRBJ2-5; cdr3_aa: CASSESSAPETQYF; cdr3_nt: TGTGCCAGCAGTGAATCTAGCGCCCCAGAGACCCAGTACTTC
clone_size: -; v_call: TRBV28; d_call: -; j_call: TRBJ2-2; cdr3_aa: CASSSSETWTRFAGELFF; cdr3_nt: -
clone_size: once; v_call: TRBV5-8; d_call: -; j_call: TRBJ2-7; cdr3_aa: CASSDPIEGSLTYEQYF; cdr3_nt: TGTGCCAGCAGCGACCCAATCGAGGGGTCCTTAACCTACGAGCAGTACTTC
clone_size: -; v_call: TRBV4-3; d_call: -; j_call: TRBJ2-7; cdr3_aa: CASSQGTHRSYEQYF; cdr3_nt: TGCGCCAGCAGCCAAGGGACTCATAGGTCCTACGAGCAGTACTTC
clone_size: -; v_call: TRBV7-2; d_call: -; j_call: TRBJ1-1; cdr3_aa: CASSTDVNTEAFF; cdr3_nt: TGTGCCAGCAGCACGGACGTGAACACTGAAGCTTTCTTT
clone_size: -; v_call: TRBV28; d_call: TRBD1; j_call: TRBJ2-3; cdr3_aa: CASNAGQGALAADTQYF; cdr3_nt: TGTGCCAGCAACGCGGGACAGGGGGCGCTCGCGGCCGATACGCAGTATTTT
clone_size: -; v_call: TRBV5-6; d_call: TRBD1; j_call: TRBJ1-4; cdr3_aa: CASASPGQGNEKLFF; cdr3_nt: TGTGCCAGCGCTTCCCCGGGACAGGGGAATGAAAAACTGTTTTTT
clone_size: -; v_call: TRBV7-6; d_call: -; j_call: TRBJ2-1; cdr3_aa: CASSARESEQFF; cdr3_nt: TGTGCCAGCAGCGCAAGGGAAAGTGAGCAGTTCTTC
clone_size: -; v_call: TRBV15; d_call: TRBD1; j_call: TRBJ1-1; cdr3_aa: CATSRDHPGTGLNTEAFF; cdr3_nt: TGTGCCACCAGCAGAGATCACCCCGGGACAGGGCTGAACACTGAAGCTTTCTTT
clone_size: -; v_call: TRBV18; d_call: -; j_call: TRBJ2-7; cdr3_aa: CASRSGALGYEQYF; cdr3_nt: TGTGCCAGCAGATCAGGGGCGTTGGGCTACGAGCAGTACTTC
clone_size: -; v_call: TRBV5-6; d_call: TRBD1; j_call: TRBJ2-3; cdr3_aa: CASRPTGGAGDTQYF; cdr3_nt: TGTGCCAGCAGACCGACAGGGGGCGCCGGAGATACGCAGTATTTT
clone_size: -; v_call: TRBV19; d_call: -; j_call: TRBJ1-1; cdr3_aa: CASSIGGAYEAFF; cdr3_nt: TGTGCCAGTAGTATAGGGGGCGCATACGAAGCTTTCTTT
clone_size: -; v_call: TRBV4-1; d_call: -; j_call: TRBJ2-7; cdr3_aa: CASSQGSSYEQYF; cdr3_nt: TGCGCCAGCAGCCAAGGGAGTTCCTACGAGCAGTACTTC
clone_size: -; v_call: TRBV29-1; d_call: -; j_call: TRBJ1-5; cdr3_aa: CSVGGDSNQPQHF; cdr3_nt: TGCAGCGTTGGTGGGGATAGCAATCAGCCCCAGCATTTT
clone_size: once; v_call: TRBV2; d_call: -; j_call: TRBJ2-7; cdr3_aa: CASSEATDRANYEQYF; cdr3_nt: TGTGCCAGCAGTGAAGCGACGGACCGAGCAAACTACGAGCAGTACTTC
clone_size: -; v_call: TRBV15; d_call: TRBD1; j_call: TRBJ1-6; cdr3_aa: CATSRDRGLNSPLHF; cdr3_nt: TGTGCCACCAGCAGGGACAGGGGGCTGAATTCACCCCTCCACTTT
clone_size: -; v_call: TRBV5-6; d_call: -; j_call: TRBJ2-6; cdr3_aa: CASSTASGNVLTF; cdr3_nt: TGTGCCAGCAGCACGGCCTCGGGCAACGTCCTGACTTTC
clone_size: -; v_call: TRBV7-3; d_call: -; j_call: TRBJ2-1; cdr3_aa: CASSLNPYSYNEQFF; cdr3_nt: TGTGCCAGCAGCTTAAACCCATACTCCTACAATGAGCAGTTCTTC
clone_size: -; v_call: TRBV30; d_call: -; j_call: TRBJ2-2; cdr3_aa: CAWQRTGVAGELFF; cdr3_nt: TGTGCCTGGCAGAGAACGGGAGTGGCCGGGGAGCTGTTTTTT
clone_size: -; v_call: TRBV29-1; d_call: TRBD2; j_call: TRBJ2-3; cdr3_aa: CSVSGLTSGRTSTDTQYF; cdr3_nt: TGCAGCGTTTCGGGCCTGACTAGCGGGAGGACTAGCACAGATACGCAGTATTTT
clone_size: -; v_call: TRBV6-5; d_call: -; j_call: TRBJ2-3; cdr3_aa: CASSYSGSDTQYF; cdr3_nt: TGTGCCAGCAGCTACTCCGGGTCAGATACGCAGTATTTT
clone_size: -; v_call: TRBV28; d_call: TRBD1; j_call: TRBJ1-5; cdr3_aa: CASSLPGQGVQPQHF; cdr3_nt: TGTGCCAGCAGCCTACCGGGACAGGGCGTTCAGCCCCAGCATTTT
clone_size: -; v_call: TRBV11-2; d_call: -; j_call: TRBJ1-1; cdr3_aa: CASSLQNSGTEAFF; cdr3_nt: TGTGCCAGCAGCCTCCAAAATTCAGGGACTGAAGCTTTCTTT
clone_size: -; v_call: TRBV10-1; d_call: -; j_call: TRBJ1-1; cdr3_aa: CARHCRGENTEAFF; cdr3_nt: TGCGCCAGGCATTGCCGGGGGGAGAACACTGAAGCTTTCTTT
clone_size: -; v_call: TRBV11-2; d_call: -; j_call: TRBJ2-6; cdr3_aa: CASSFGPLSGANVLTF; cdr3_nt: TGTGCCAGCAGCTTCGGACCACTCTCTGGGGCCAACGTCCTGACTTTC